This entry lists 32 T cell receptor beta chains sequenced from one sample in a study of CD8+CD57+ T cells in acquired aplastic anemia. Profiling of TCR beta VDJ combinations and CDR3 sequences used genomic DNA as template. TCRdb analysed the reads with MiXCR anew, one entry per CDR3 protein. The sample yields approximately 81,000 distinct CDR3 sequences, about 45% seen once. Sequenced sample: sorted CD4+, CD8+, or CD8+CD57+ T cells (not recorded which) from PBMCs. The receptor source for this set is a human donor in good health, serving as a control.

Details on this clonotype: A single base separates this from a much larger clone, so it may be a read error. The rearrangement joins TRBV20-1 to TRBJ2-7; 11 bases fit TRBD2. The germline V gene has CDR1 DFQATT and CDR2 SNEGSKA (reference sequence). The length of the CDR3 is 15 residues. The CDR3 region has the DNA TGCAGTGCTAGAGATACTAGCGGGGGCTCCTACGAGCAGTGCTTC. Its protein product is CSARDTSGGSYEQCF.

This chain uses TRBV3-1 with TRBJ2-5; 7 bases are shared with TRBD2. The length of the CDR3 is 15 residues. Germline V gene sequence: CDR1 LGHDT, CDR2 YNNKEL (reference sequence). V shed 3 bases, J shed 5 bases, and the junction held 9 bases outside the gene matches. CDR3 bases: TGTGCCAGCAGCCATAAGTGGGAGGGGTTGGAGACCCAGTACTTC. Translating gives CASSHKWEGLETQYF.

Turning to this clonotype: This sequence may be a read error, since a much larger clone differs from it by one base. The J gene is TRBJ1-1, the V gene TRBV7-9; 8 bases line up with TRBD1. The germline CDR1 and CDR2 sequences are SEHNR and FQNEAQ (reference sequence). The CDR3 length is 13 residues. Written as DNA, the CDR3 is TGTGCCAGCAGCTTTTCAGGGGGCACTGAAGCTTCCTTT. Protein sequence: CASSFSGGTEASF.

This clonotype appeared many times. CDR3 sequence reads: CASMINTEAFF. Written as DNA, the CDR3 is TGTGCCAGTATGATAAACACTGAAGCTTTCTTT. The rearrangement joins TRBV19 to TRBJ1-1; D call uncertain. V lost 7 bases to trimming and J lost 2 bases, with 5 bases between them. The CDR3 spans 11 residues. Germline-derived CDR1 and CDR2 are LNHDA and SQIVND (reference sequence). The whole variable domain, remainder taken from reference TRBV19 and TRBJ1-1, is DGGITQSPKYLFRKEGQNVTLSCEQNLNHDAMYWYRQDPGQGLRLIYYSQIVNDFQKGDIAEGYSVSREKKESFPLTVTSAQKNPTAFYLCASMINTEAFFGQGTRLTVV.

The chain combines TRBV11-2 with TRBJ2-1; 12 positions match TRBD1. Trimming cost V 8 bases and J 8 bases; bases outside gene matches: 13. This CDR3 is built from 16 residues. Germline V CDR1 and CDR2: SGHAT, FQNNGV. The CDR3 reads CASGILPGQGADEQFF. CDR3 nucleotides: TGTGCCAGCGGCATCCTACCGGGACAGGGGGCCGATGAGCAGTTCTTC. The full variable domain, completed using reference TRBV11-2 and TRBJ2-1, is EAGVAQSPRYKIIEKRQSVAFWCNPISGHATLYWYQQILGQGPKLLIQFQNNGVVDDSQLPKDRFSAERLKGVDSTLKIQPAKLEDSAVYLCASGILPGQGADEQFFGPGTRLTVL.

V and J are TRBV12-3 or TRBV12-4 and TRBJ2-1; tentatively, D is TRBD2 (5 bases). CDR3 length equals 12 residues. Trimming took off 2 bases at V and 7 bases at J, with 6 bases between the two ends. The CDR3 DNA reads TGTGCCAGCAGTTTAACGGGAAATGAGCAGTTCTTC. Its protein is CASSLTGNEQFF.

The table lists this clonotype with a count of one. The rearrangement joins TRBV10-1 to TRBJ2-7; D call uncertain. V lost 7 bases and J lost 2, with 0 bases in between. This CDR3 contains 9 residues. The germline V gene encodes CDR1 WNHNN and CDR2 SYGVQD (reference sequence). CDR3 DNA sequence: TGCGCCAGCACCTACGAGCAGTACTTC. As protein: CASTYEQYF.

About this clonotype itself: This may stem from a read error, because a much larger clone lies one nucleotide away. V gene TRBV10-3 combines with J gene TRBJ1-2, with 7 bases identical to TRBD1. Trimming removed 11 bases from V and 2 bases from J; junction bases left unmatched: 8. Germline V CDR1 and CDR2: ENHRY, SYGVKD. The CDR3 has 13 amino acids. The CDR3 reads CAGRGGQNYGYTF. CDR3 bases: TGTGCCGGCAGAGGGGGACAGAACTATGGCTACACCTTC.

The V call is TRBV15, the J call TRBJ2-7, with D perhaps matching TRBD2 (6 bases). Deletions cut 11 bases from V and 6 bases from J, with 20 bases between. The length of the CDR3 is 13 residues. Germline V CDR1 and CDR2: LNHNV, YYDKDF (reference sequence). The CDR3 DNA is TGTGCCGCCTCTCCGACTAGGGGCGTCGAGCAGTACTTC. Its protein product is CAASPTRGVEQYF. The whole variable domain, remainder taken from reference TRBV15 and TRBJ2-7, is DAMVIQNPRYQVTQFGKPVTLSCSQTLNHNVMYWYQQKSSQAPKLLFHYYDKDFNNEADTPDNFQSRRPNTSFCFLDIRSPGLGDTAMYLCAASPTRGVEQYFGPGTRLTVT.

At least ten counts were recorded for this clonotype. This rearrangement joins TRBV2 to TRBJ2-3; D gene ambiguous. CDR1 is SNHLY and CDR2 is FYNNEI in the germline V gene. This CDR3 region has 14 residues. Trimming pared 7 bases from V and 10 bases from J, leaving 21 bases between. DNA for the CDR3: TGTGCCAGCATGTATACCAAGGAGACACGGCCGCAGTATTTT. Protein sequence: CASMYTKETRPQYF.

This clonotype was recorded only once. The conserved phenylalanine or tryptophan normally closing the CDR3 is absent here, so this likely arose from a read error. The chain combines TRBV9 with TRBJ2-5; maybe TRBD2 (6 bases). The length of the CDR3 is 15 residues. CDR1 and CDR2 from the germline V gene are SGDLS and YYNGEE. The CDR3 region has the DNA TGTGCCAGCAGGGGGGGTGGGCCCGACCAAGAGGCCCAGTACCTC. Residues: CASRGGGPDQEAQYL.

This clonotype has a count of ten or more. The chain couples TRBV7-9 to TRBJ1-5; D is undetermined. The CDR3 is made up of 12 amino acids. Trimming shortened V by 5 bases and J by 4 bases, and 6 bases separated the two germline ends. The V gene's germline CDR1 is SEHNR and CDR2 FQNEAQ (reference sequence). CDR3 bases: TGTGCCAGCAGCGAGGAGAATCAGCCCCAGCATTTT. Residues: CASSEENQPQHF.

To note about this clonotype: This may come from a read error, since a much larger clone is one base off. V usage is TRBV9 and J usage is TRBJ2-1; possible D gene TRBD2, 5 bases. Germline values: CDR1 SGDLS, CDR2 YYNGEE. The CDR3 has 14 residues. Trimming removed 3 bases at V and 3 bases at J, with 10 bases between. The CDR3 loop is CASSAEAGYNEQFF. The CDR3 DNA follows: TGTGCCAGCAGCGCAGAGGCGGGCTACAATGAGCAGTTCTTC.

This rearrangement joins TRBV19 to TRBJ1-2, with unresolved D. V lost 4 bases to trimming and J lost 7 bases, with 16 bases between them. This CDR3 comprises 14 residues. Germline CDR1 and CDR2: LNHDA and SQIVND (reference sequence). CDR3 amino acids: CASSNLPIRGGYTF. The CDR3 DNA follows: TGTGCCAGTAGTAACCTCCCTATCAGAGGTGGCTACACCTTC.

This clonotype has just a few counts. The chain joins TRBV20-1 to TRBJ1-4; D is unresolved. Germline V gene data show CDR1 as DFQATT and CDR2 as SNEGSKA (reference sequence). The length of the CDR3 is 14 residues. V was shortened by 6 bases and J by 8 bases, with 19 bases between the two germline ends. As DNA, the CDR3 is TGCAGTGCGGTCGGAGGCGGGGTGGTAGAAAAACTGTTTTTT. Translation: CSAVGGGVVEKLFF.

The V call is TRBV13, the J call TRBJ1-1; 7 nucleotides match TRBD1. The CDR3 loop spans 17 amino acids. Germline V gene data show CDR1 as PRHDT and CDR2 as FYEKMQ (reference sequence). The V gene end was trimmed by 3 bases and the J gene end by 7 bases; junction bases not matched to a gene: 17. CDR3 residues: CASSFNRGHSAEHEAFF. The CDR3 DNA sequence: TGTGCCAGCAGCTTTAACAGGGGACACTCAGCGGAACATGAAGCTTTCTTT.

The chain joins TRBV6-1 to TRBJ2-5; possibly TRBD2 for D (7 bases). This CDR3 is built from 14 residues. Trimming removed 3 bases at V and 4 bases at J, with 12 bases between. The germline CDR1 and CDR2 sequences are MNHNS and SASEGT. The CDR3 protein is CASSDGGGAETQYF. DNA for the CDR3: TGTGCCAGCAGTGATGGGGGGGGGGCAGAGACCCAGTACTTC.

This clonotype was counted ten times or more. The chain has TRBV20-1 and TRBJ1-4; D is perhaps TRBD1 (6 bases). The germline gives CDR1 DFQATT, CDR2 SNEGSKA (reference sequence). The CDR3 has 14 residues. The germline V and J ends were trimmed by 6 bases and 8 bases, with 19 bases remaining between them. In nucleotides, the CDR3 is TGCAGTGCGCCGTGGTCGGGGGCAGGGGAAAAACTGTTTTTT. Protein: CSAPWSGAGEKLFF.

Only a few counts were recorded for this clonotype. V is TRBV11-3 and J is TRBJ1-5; D gene unclear. The germline V and J ends were trimmed by 1 base and 3 bases, with 7 bases remaining between them. The germline CDR1 and CDR2 sequences are SGHNT and YENEEA. The length of the CDR3 is 14 residues. CDR3 sequence reads: CASSLGPPNQPQHF. The CDR3 coding sequence is TGTGCCAGCAGCTTAGGGCCTCCCAATCAGCCCCAGCATTTT.

The chain combines TRBV6-2 or TRBV6-3 with TRBJ2-1, with 16 bases aligning to TRBD2. From germline, CDR1 is MNHEY and CDR2 SVGEGT. The V segment lost 4 bases and the J segment 8 bases; nucleotides outside the gene matches: 11. The CDR3 is 18 residues long. This CDR3 reads CASSFSGTSGRAWDEQFF. The CDR3, as DNA: TGTGCCAGCAGTTTCTCCGGGACTAGCGGGAGGGCCTGGGATGAGCAGTTCTTC.

This clonotype was counted between two and nine times. Just one base apart from a much larger clone, this may be a read error. The J gene is TRBJ2-1, the V gene TRBV2; a weak D match, TRBD1 (5 bases). The V and J ends lost 8 bases and 8 bases respectively, with 16 bases between them. This CDR3 has 13 amino acids. Looked up from germline, CDR1 is SNHLY and CDR2 is FYNNEI. The CDR3 DNA reads TGTGCCAGCTTTGGGCAGGGTTACGATGAGCAGTTCTTC. The encoded protein is CASFGQGYDEQFF.

The rearrangement links TRBV7-8 to TRBJ2-5; perhaps D is TRBD1 or TRBD2 (7 bases each). V dropped 5 bases and J dropped 4 bases, with 14 bases sitting between them. The CDR3 totals 14 residues. The V gene's germline CDR1 is SGHVS and CDR2 FQNEAQ. The CDR3 is CASSPTGRGETQYF. The DNA of the CDR3 is TGTGCCAGCAGCCCGACAGGGAGGGGAGAGACCCAGTACTTC. The full variable domain, with the rest looked up from reference TRBV7-8 and TRBJ2-5, is GAGVSQSPRYKVAKRGQDVALRCDPISGHVSLFWYQQALGQGPEFLTYFQNEAQLDKSGLPSDRFFAERPEGSVSTLKIQRTQQEDSAVYLCASSPTGRGETQYFGPGTRLLVL.

This chain connects TRBV30 to TRBJ2-5; perhaps TRBD1 as D (6 bases). There are 13 residues in the CDR3. With 1 base removed from V and 5 bases from J, the gap between germline ends came to 11 bases. Germline V gene data show CDR1 as GTSNPN and CDR2 as SVGIG (reference sequence). The chain's CDR3 is CAWSGGTRETQYF. The CDR3 nucleotides read TGTGCCTGGAGTGGGGGGACAAGGGAGACCCAGTACTTC.

Many counts were recorded for this clonotype. The chain combines TRBV27 with TRBJ2-7, with TRBD1 identical over 10 bases. The V segment lost 5 bases and the J segment 2 bases; nucleotides outside the gene matches: 6. CDR1 MNHEY and CDR2 SMNVEV come from the germline V gene (reference sequence). CDR3 length: 15 amino acids. The CDR3 loop is CASSGIGTGAYEQYF. Written as DNA, the CDR3 is TGTGCCAGCAGTGGAATTGGGACAGGGGCCTACGAGCAGTACTTC.

A note on this clonotype: The conserved phenylalanine or tryptophan is not found at the CDR3 terminus, so this likely reflects a read error. As DNA, the CDR3 is TGCAGCGCCGGACTAGCGGAACCCTACGAGCAGTACCTC. The encoded protein is CSAGLAEPYEQYL. The chain employs TRBV20-1 and TRBJ2-7; 10 bases map to TRBD2. CDR3 length: 13 amino acids. Germline-derived CDR1 and CDR2 are DFQATT and SNEGSKA (reference sequence).

This clonotype was counted ten times or more. The chain has TRBV6-1 and TRBJ2-5; no definite D call. The ends were cut back, 8 bases at V and 3 bases at J, with 7 bases in the middle. Germline CDR1 is MNHNS and CDR2 is SASEGT. This CDR3 region has 11 residues. The DNA for the CDR3 is TGTGCCAGCCACGGCGAAGAGACCCAGTACTTC. This translates into CASHGEETQYF.

This clonotype turned up a few times. CDR3 DNA sequence: TGTGCCAGCAGCTTATATTCGGGACAGGATAATTCACCCCTCCACTTT. The encoded protein is CASSLYSGQDNSPLHF. The chain employs TRBV11-2 and TRBJ1-6, with 8 bases that match TRBD1. Unmatched junction bases numbered 5, after V lost 2 bases and J lost 5 bases. The germline V gene has CDR1 SGHAT and CDR2 FQNNGV. The CDR3 spans 16 residues.

V is TRBV2 and J is TRBJ1-5, with TRBD1 identical over 7 bases. This CDR3 has 15 amino acids. Germline CDR1 and CDR2: SNHLY and FYNNEI. The V and J ends lost 6 bases and 6 bases, in that order; junction bases with no gene match: 11. The DNA of the CDR3 is TGTGCCAGCAGCCCAAGACAGGGAATATTTCAGCCCCAGCATTTT. It is translated as CASSPRQGIFQPQHF.

This clonotype was seen ten or more times. J is TRBJ2-5 and V is TRBV2; D ambiguous. The CDR3 runs to 10 residues. Trimming removed 6 bases from V and 9 bases from J, with 8 bases in between. Germline assignment: CDR1 SNHLY and CDR2 FYNNEI. CDR3 bases: TGTGCCAGCAGGCTAGGAGCCCAGTACTTC. Protein: CASRLGAQYF.

The rearrangement links TRBV3-1 to TRBJ2-5, with D possibly matching TRBD1 (5 bases). Germline loops: CDR1 LGHDT, CDR2 YNNKEL (reference sequence). CDR3 length: 15 amino acids. V lost 0 bases, J lost 10 bases, and 18 bases lay in between. Written as DNA, the CDR3 is TGTGCCAGCAGCCAAGATTATGGCTACCCTAGGGGCCAGTACTTC. As protein: CASSQDYGYPRGQYF.

This clonotype was counted ten times or more. The gene calls are TRBV9 and TRBJ1-1; D is perhaps TRBD1 (6 bases). The V and J ends lost 4 bases and 1 base respectively, with 11 bases between them. Germline V lookup: CDR1 SGDLS, CDR2 YYNGEE. The CDR3 runs 14 residues. CDR3 region: CASSMGHWNTEAFF. CDR3 sequence (DNA): TGTGCCAGCAGCATGGGACATTGGAACACTGAAGCTTTCTTT.

This rearrangement joins TRBV25-1 to TRBJ2-3; a weak D match, TRBD1 (6 bases). The CDR3 sequence is 18 residues long. V was cut by 4 bases and J by 2 bases, with 22 bases left in between. The germline V gene encodes CDR1 MGHDK and CDR2 SYGVNS. Here the CDR3 reads CASSASRRGQYLTDTQYF. The CDR3 DNA reads TGTGCCAGCAGTGCCAGCAGACGCGGACAGTACCTCACAGATACGCAGTATTTT.